A selection of T cell receptor beta chains follows, all from one sample in a study of blood T cell repertoires in COVID-19. Assay used: immunoSEQ multiplex PCR; TCRdb lists only in-frame clones, some missing. Of fewer than 90,000 clones detected, 75% to 90% appear once; the ten largest clones hold roughly a fifth. Specimen: peripheral blood. The receptors stem from a woman of 80 years or more with acute or convalescent COVID-19. Each CDR3 is given with its conserved first and last residue. D genes are given only for firm matches. Clone sizes are given selectively: once, few, many, or a class where the clone is expanded.

D,size,V,J,DNA,CDR3
.,.,TRBV27,TRBJ1-1,TGTGCCAGCAGTTACACCTACCAGGGAATTTGGAACACTGAAGCTTTCTTT,CASSYTYQGIWNTEAFF
.,.,TRBV7-9,TRBJ1-5,TGTGCCAGCAGCTTAGAGCTCCCGCCCCAGCATTTT,CASSLELPPQHF
TRBD1,.,TRBV11-1,TRBJ2-2,TGTGCCAGCAGTACCGGGACAGGGGCCACCGGGGAGCTGTTTTTT,CASSTGTGATGELFF
TRBD2,.,TRBV5-8,TRBJ2-3,TGTGCCAGCAGCTTGGGACTAGCGGGCCCTACAGATACGCAGTATTTT,CASSLGLAGPTDTQYF
.,.,TRBV5-1,TRBJ2-5,TGCGCCAGCAGCTTCAGGGGAACACAAGAGACCCAGTACTTC,CASSFRGTQETQYF
.,.,TRBV6-5,TRBJ2-7,TGTGCCAGCTCCCAGGAGGCCCGGGGGGAGCAGTACTTC,CASSQEARGEQYF
.,.,TRBV3-1/TRBV3-2,TRBJ2-1,TGTGCCAGCAGCCAAGGGCGGGGCGCACGTGAGCAGTTCTTC,CASSQGRGAREQFF
TRBD2,.,TRBV30,TRBJ2-4,TGTGCCTGGAGTGTACAAGCGGGGGGGGCCAAAAACATTCAGTACTTC,CAWSVQAGGAKNIQYF
TRBD2,once,TRBV5-4,TRBJ2-5,TGTGCCAGCAGCGGGACTAGCGAGTACCAAGAGACCCAGTACTTC,CASSGTSEYQETQYF
.,once,TRBV11-2,TRBJ1-2,TGTGCCAGCAGCTTAGACCAGGGGCGAATCAATGGCTACACCTTC,CASSLDQGRINGYTF
TRBD2,once,TRBV29-1,TRBJ2-2,TGCAGCGTCCTAGCGGGAGGGCGGACCGGGGAGCTGTTTTTT,CSVLAGGRTGELFF
TRBD1,.,TRBV4-1,TRBJ2-7,TGCGCCAGCAGCCTCGGACAGGGGAGAAACGAGCAGTACTTC,CASSLGQGRNEQYF
.,.,TRBV7-9,TRBJ1-2,TGTGCCAGCAGCCTAGTGGGGGGATATGGCTACACCTTC,CASSLVGGYGYTF
TRBD2,.,TRBV7-3,TRBJ2-3,TGTGCCAGCAGCTTAATGGGGAGGGGAACAGATACGCAGTATTTT,CASSLMGRGTDTQYF
TRBD1,.,TRBV13,TRBJ1-1,TGTGCCAGCAGCTTTGGGGACAGGGGAGTAGGCACTGAAGCTTTCTTT,CASSFGDRGVGTEAFF
.,.,TRBV3-1/TRBV3-2,TRBJ2-7,TGTGCCAGCAGCCCCAGGACTAACTACGAGCAGTACTTC,CASSPRTNYEQYF
TRBD1,once,TRBV5-6,TRBJ1-5,TGTGCCAGCAGCAAAAGGACAGGGGTCAATCAGCCCCAGCATTTT,CASSKRTGVNQPQHF
TRBD2,.,TRBV4-2,TRBJ2-1,TGTGCCAGCAGCCAAGATCTGCTAGCGGGGGTTAATGCAAGGTCCTACAATGAGCAGTTCTTC,CASSQDLLAGVNARSYNEQFF
.,.,TRBV3-1/TRBV3-2,TRBJ1-2,TGTGCCAGCAGCCCCAGCGGCTATGGCTACACCTTC,CASSPSGYGYTF
.,few,TRBV5-4,TRBJ1-1,TGTGCCAGCAGCCAGATAAACACTGAAGCTTTCTTT,CASSQINTEAFF
.,.,TRBV6-5,TRBJ2-7,TGTGCCAGCAGTCGACAGGTCCCTTCGGGAGAGCAGTACTTC,CASSRQVPSGEQYF
TRBD2,.,TRBV6-2/TRBV6-3,TRBJ2-7,TGTGCCAGCAGTTTCCGGGGGGAACCCTACGAGCAGTACTTC,CASSFRGEPYEQYF
TRBD1,few,TRBV13,TRBJ2-7,TGTGCCAGCAGCCTAGCCGGGACAGCCACCTACGAGCAGTACTTC,CASSLAGTATYEQYF
.,.,TRBV12-5,TRBJ2-5,TGTGCTAGTGGGCTCGGTGTTGGCGGGGAGACCCAGTACTTC,CASGLGVGGETQYF
TRBD2,.,TRBV5-1,TRBJ2-1,TGCGCCAGCAGCTTGGTAGCGGCGGGGGGTGAGCAGTTCTTC,CASSLVAAGGEQFF
TRBD1,.,TRBV18,TRBJ2-2,TGTGCCAGCTCACCACCGGCCATAAGACAGGGTCGGAACACCGGGGAGCTGTTTTTT,CASSPPAIRQGRNTGELFF
TRBD1,.,TRBV7-9,TRBJ2-7,TGTGCCAGCGGTGAACAGGGGGCGGCCTACGAGCAGTACTTC,CASGEQGAAYEQYF
TRBD2,once,TRBV5-4,TRBJ2-7,TGTGCCAGCAGGCTGAGGGAGGGTTACGAGCAGTACTTC,CASRLREGYEQYF